Sequencing of this T cell receptor beta chain was carried out in a study of response to subunit inactivated influenza vaccine. Overall study findings and caveats: Seasonal influenza vaccination, on each occasion, was suggested by the authors to recruit few new T cells.

The germline V gene encodes CDR1 SQVTM and CDR2 ANQGSEA. V shed 5 bases and J 1 base; nucleotides not matched to a gene: 16. This CDR3 spans 18 amino acids. To note about this clonotype: Its antigen is unidentified.

TCRdb reanalysed the RT-PCR reads using MiXCR and keeps one entry per CDR3 protein. Of about 190,000 distinct CDR3 sequences in the sample, roughly an eighth were seen once. The chain is built from TRBV29-1 and TRBJ2-3; TRBD2 agrees at 9 bases. The sample in question was CD8+ T cells sorted from PBMCs, obtained 5 to 6 days after vaccination. The sequence derives from a man aged 50-59 years who received an inactivated influenza vaccine. The CDR3 DNA follows: TGCAGCGTTACGTTCACGGGGGTAGCGGGGGCACGCACAGATACGCAGTATTTT. This translates into CSVTFTGVAGARTDTQYF.